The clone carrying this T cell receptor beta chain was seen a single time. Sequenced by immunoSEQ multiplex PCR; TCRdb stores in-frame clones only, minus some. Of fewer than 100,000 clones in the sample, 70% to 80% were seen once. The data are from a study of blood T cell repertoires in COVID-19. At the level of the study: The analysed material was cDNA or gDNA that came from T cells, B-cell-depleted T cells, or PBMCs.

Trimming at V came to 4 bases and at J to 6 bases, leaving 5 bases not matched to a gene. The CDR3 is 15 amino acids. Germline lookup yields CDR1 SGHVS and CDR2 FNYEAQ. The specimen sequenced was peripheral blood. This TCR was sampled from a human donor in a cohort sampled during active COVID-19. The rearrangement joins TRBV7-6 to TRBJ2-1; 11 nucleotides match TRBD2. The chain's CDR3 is CASSWLAGGLNEQFF. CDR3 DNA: TGTGCCAGCAGCTGGCTAGCGGGAGGCCTCAATGAGCAGTTCTTC.